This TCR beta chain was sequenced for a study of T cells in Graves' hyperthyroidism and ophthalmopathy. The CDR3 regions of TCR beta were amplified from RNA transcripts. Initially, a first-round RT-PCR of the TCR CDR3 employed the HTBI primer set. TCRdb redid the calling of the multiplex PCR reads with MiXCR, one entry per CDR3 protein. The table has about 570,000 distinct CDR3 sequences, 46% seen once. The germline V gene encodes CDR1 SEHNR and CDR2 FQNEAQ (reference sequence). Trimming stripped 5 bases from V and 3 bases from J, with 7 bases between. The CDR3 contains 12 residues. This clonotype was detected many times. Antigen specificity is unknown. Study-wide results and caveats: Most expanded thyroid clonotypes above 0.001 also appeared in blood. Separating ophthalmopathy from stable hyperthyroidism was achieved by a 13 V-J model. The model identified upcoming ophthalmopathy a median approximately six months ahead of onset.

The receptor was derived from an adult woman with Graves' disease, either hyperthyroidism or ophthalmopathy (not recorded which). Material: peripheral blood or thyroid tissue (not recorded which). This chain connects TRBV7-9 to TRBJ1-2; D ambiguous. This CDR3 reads CASSHGDYGYTF. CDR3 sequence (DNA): TGTGCCAGCAGCCATGGGGACTATGGCTACACCTTC.